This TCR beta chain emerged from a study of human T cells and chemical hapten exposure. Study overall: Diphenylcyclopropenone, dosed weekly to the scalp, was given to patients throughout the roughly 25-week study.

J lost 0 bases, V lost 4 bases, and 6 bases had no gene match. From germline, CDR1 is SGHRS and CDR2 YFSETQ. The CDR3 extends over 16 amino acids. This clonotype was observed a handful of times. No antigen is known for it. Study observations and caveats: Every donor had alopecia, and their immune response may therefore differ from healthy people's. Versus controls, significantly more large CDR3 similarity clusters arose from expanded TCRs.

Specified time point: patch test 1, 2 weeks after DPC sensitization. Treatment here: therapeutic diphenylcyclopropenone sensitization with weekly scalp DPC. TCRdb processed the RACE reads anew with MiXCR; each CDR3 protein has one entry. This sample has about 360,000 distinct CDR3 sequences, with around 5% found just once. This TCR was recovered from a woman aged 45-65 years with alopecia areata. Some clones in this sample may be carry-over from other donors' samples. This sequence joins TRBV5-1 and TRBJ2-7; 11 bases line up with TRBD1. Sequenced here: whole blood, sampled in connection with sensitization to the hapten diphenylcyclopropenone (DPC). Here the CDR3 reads CASSPEGQGASYEQYF. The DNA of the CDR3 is TGCGCCAGCAGCCCGGAAGGACAGGGGGCCTCCTACGAGCAGTACTTC. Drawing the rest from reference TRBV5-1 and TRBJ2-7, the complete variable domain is KAGVTQTPRYLIKTRGQQVTLSCSPISGHRSVSWYQQTPGQGLQFLFEYFSETQRNKGNFPGRFSGRQFSNSRSEMNVSTLELGDSALYLCASSPEGQGASYEQYFGPGTRLTVT.